The 20 T cell receptor beta chains below were found in one sample sequenced in a study of identical twins. TCRdb recomputed calls from the 5' RACE reads with MiXCR, one row per CDR3 protein. The sample yields some 240,000 distinct CDR3 sequences, about 11% seen once. The sample consisted of memory T cells sorted from blood. These receptors were collected from a man aged 50-60 years in good health.

This clonotype appeared many times. The chain employs TRBV12-3 or TRBV12-4 and TRBJ2-5; D gene uncertain. The CDR3 loop spans 13 amino acids. The V gene lost 4 bases and the J gene lost 0 bases, with 6 bases spanning the gap. The CDR3 protein is CASSSPYQETQYF. The CDR3 DNA sequence: TGTGCCAGCAGTTCCCCTTACCAAGAGACCCAGTACTTC.

This chain links TRBV15 with TRBJ2-3; 7 bases agree with TRBD2. CDR1 is LNHNV, CDR2 YYDKDF, per germline (reference sequence). This CDR3 contains 18 residues. The V gene end was trimmed by 5 bases and the J gene end by 4 bases; junction bases not matched to a gene: 18. The CDR3 is CATSLHRGGGGISDTQYF. The CDR3 DNA follows: TGTGCCACCAGCCTCCACCGGGGTGGCGGGGGTATTTCAGATACGCAGTATTTT. The whole variable domain, filled in from reference TRBV15 and TRBJ2-3, reads DAMVIQNPRYQVTQFGKPVTLSCSQTLNHNVMYWYQQKSSQAPKLLFHYYDKDFNNEADTPDNFQSRRPNTSFCFLDIRSPGLGDTAMYLCATSLHRGGGGISDTQYFGPGTRLTVL.

For this clonotype: It is likely a read error, because the conserved phenylalanine at the end of the CDR3 is missing. V and J are TRBV23-1 and TRBJ2-3; no clear D. TRBV23-1 is treated as an ORF (open reading frame) with a function not yet certain. The V gene lost 8 bases and the J gene lost 1 base, with 10 bases spanning the gap. The CDR3 is made up of 13 amino acids. The CDR3 bases are TGCGCCAGCCCCCGGGCGCGCACAGATACGCAGTATCTT. Residues: CASPRARTDTQYL.

The chain couples TRBV19 to TRBJ2-7; 9 nucleotides line up with TRBD2. The CDR3 is made up of 14 amino acids. The V gene end was trimmed by 4 bases and the J gene end by 3 bases; junction bases not matched to a gene: 4. The germline CDR1 and CDR2 sequences are LNHDA and SQIVND (reference sequence). The CDR3 reads CASSNAGGVYEQYF. The CDR3 nucleotides read TGTGCCAGTAGTAACGCGGGAGGGGTCTACGAGCAGTACTTC.

This clonotype was counted many times. The chain recombines TRBV6-2 or TRBV6-3 with TRBJ2-3, with a possible D match to TRBD1 (6 bases). V was shortened by 6 bases and J by 4 bases, with 11 bases between the two germline ends. The CDR3 runs 13 residues. Germline V gene lookup returns CDR1 MNHEY and CDR2 SVGEGT. DNA for the CDR3: TGTGCCAGCAGCGGACAGCTATCAGATACGCAGTATTTT. Translation: CASSGQLSDTQYF.

This clonotype was recorded a few times. The V gene is TRBV4-2, the J gene TRBJ1-2; 12 bases line up with TRBD1. This CDR3 is built from 17 residues. J lost 4 bases, V lost 4 bases, and 10 bases had no gene match. From germline, CDR1 is LGHNA and CDR2 YNFKEQ. CDR3 DNA: TGTGCCAGCAGCCGAGATACCGGGACAGGGGGCGGCTATGGCTACACCTTC. The encoded protein is CASSRDTGTGGGYGYTF.

The chain recombines TRBV4-1 with TRBJ2-3; D unresolved. Per the germline V gene, CDR1 is MGHRA and CDR2 is YSYEKL. The CDR3 contains 16 residues. Trimming cost V 3 bases and J 4 bases, with 17 bases left between them. The CDR3 nucleotides read TGCGCCAGCAGCCATAGCAGGACGGTCAATCCAGATACGCAGTATTTT. This gives the protein CASSHSRTVNPDTQYF.

Ten or more counts support this clonotype. The chain recombines TRBV5-1 with TRBJ1-2; no clear D gene. CDR1 SGHRS and CDR2 YFSETQ come from the germline V gene. The CDR3 has 13 residues. Trimming pared 0 bases from V and 13 bases from J, leaving 16 bases between. CDR3 DNA: TGCGCCAGCAGCTTGGGGCAGACCAAGGGTTGCACCTTC. Translating gives CASSLGQTKGCTF.

This clonotype was counted only a few times. V is TRBV29-1 and J is TRBJ2-2; D is possibly TRBD2 (7 bases). V lost 4 bases, J lost 4 bases, and 13 bases lay in between. The CDR3 covers 14 residues. In germline, CDR1 is SQVTM, CDR2 ANQGSEA. The chain's CDR3 is CSVAGGGLTGELFF. CDR3 nucleotide sequence: TGCAGCGTTGCGGGGGGCGGACTCACCGGGGAGCTGTTTTTT.

This clonotype was recorded a few times. Here the CDR3 reads CASSKRAGGGYNEQFF. CDR3 bases: TGTGCCAGCAGTAAGCGGGCGGGAGGTGGATACAATGAGCAGTTCTTC. V gene TRBV25-1 combines with J gene TRBJ2-1; 8 positions match TRBD2. CDR1 MGHDK and CDR2 SYGVNS come from the germline V gene. The CDR3 spans 16 residues. The J segment lost 4 bases and the V segment lost 5 bases, leaving 10 bases of the junction unmatched.

The chain combines TRBV4-3 with TRBJ2-2; TRBD2 agrees at 7 bases. Unmatched junction bases numbered 2, after V lost 1 base and J lost 3 bases. This CDR3 has 15 amino acids. Germline values: CDR1 LGHNA, CDR2 YSLEER. The CDR3 sequence is CASSQGAGYTGELFF. CDR3 coding DNA: TGCGCCAGCAGCCAAGGAGCGGGGTACACCGGGGAGCTGTTTTTT.

This clonotype was observed a handful of times. CDR3: CASTTRGLYEQYF. In DNA, the CDR3 is TGTGCCAGCACCACCCGAGGGCTATACGAGCAGTACTTC. The rearrangement uses TRBV7-2 and TRBJ2-7, with D maybe TRBD2 (5 bases). The germline V and J ends were trimmed by 7 bases and 4 bases, with 14 bases remaining between them. This CDR3 contains 13 residues. Germline-derived CDR1 and CDR2 are SGHTA and FQGNSA. Combining the CDR3 with reference TRBV7-2 and TRBJ2-7 gives the whole variable domain GAGVSQSPSNKVTEKGKDVELRCDPISGHTALYWYRQSLGQGLEFLIYFQGNSAPDKSGLPSDRFSAERTGGSVSTLTIQRTQQEDSAVYLCASTTRGLYEQYFGPGTRLTVT.

There are many counts of this clonotype. The chain is built from TRBV5-6 and TRBJ2-1, with 10 bases lining up with TRBD2. Trimming cost V 4 bases and J 8 bases; bases outside gene matches: 9. Germline lookup yields CDR1 SGHDT and CDR2 YYEEEE. The CDR3 is 15 residues long. The CDR3 coding sequence is TGTGCCAGCAGCACCCCGACTAGCGGGTGGGATGAGCAGTTCTTC. The encoded protein is CASSTPTSGWDEQFF.

The rearrangement uses TRBV27 and TRBJ2-3, with 7 bases lining up with TRBD2. The trim removed 9 bases at V and 2 bases at J, leaving 8 bases unmatched. The CDR3 contains 14 residues. Per germline, CDR1 MNHEY and CDR2 SMNVEV (reference sequence). In DNA form, the CDR3 reads TGTGCCAGTCGCCCAGCGGGGCTCACAGATACGCAGTATTTT. It codes for CASRPAGLTDTQYF.

J is TRBJ1-1 and V is TRBV29-1, with a possible D match to TRBD1 (5 bases). Germline CDR1 is SQVTM and CDR2 is ANQGSEA. This CDR3 is built from 13 residues. Between the trimmed V and J ends, which lost 3 bases and 1 base, there was a span of 9 bases. CDR3 sequence reads: CSVDWGSNTEAFF. DNA of the CDR3: TGCAGCGTTGATTGGGGGTCGAACACTGAAGCTTTCTTT.

This chain links TRBV7-9 with TRBJ2-5; 8 bases align to TRBD1. The germline V gene has CDR1 SEHNR and CDR2 FQNEAQ (reference sequence). The junction had 8 bases not matched to a gene; V was cut back by 3 bases and J by 2 bases. CDR3 length: 16 residues. The chain's CDR3 is CASSFAGTGLQETQYF. The CDR3 DNA sequence: TGTGCCAGCAGCTTTGCCGGGACAGGTTTACAAGAGACCCAGTACTTC.

The V gene is TRBV28, the J gene TRBJ1-2; no definite D call. Trimming shortened V by 4 bases and J by 0 bases, and 3 bases separated the two germline ends. CDR3 length: 12 amino acids. In germline, CDR1 is MDHEN, CDR2 SYDVKM. CDR3 DNA: TGTGCCAGCAGTTCGCCTAACTATGGCTACACCTTC. Encoded protein: CASSSPNYGYTF.

This clonotype occurred many times. J is TRBJ1-1 and V is TRBV2, with unresolved D. Looked up from germline, CDR1 is SNHLY and CDR2 is FYNNEI. The CDR3 runs to 13 residues. Trimming stripped 5 bases from V and 3 bases from J, with 10 bases between. CDR3: CASSRDGYTEAFF. CDR3 coding DNA: TGTGCCAGCAGTAGGGATGGTTACACTGAAGCTTTCTTT.

Here the CDR3 DNA reads TGTGCCAGCATCCACACCCAGGGAGCATTGACTGAAGCTTTCTTT. Its protein product is CASIHTQGALTEAFF. The J gene is TRBJ1-1, the V gene TRBV5-5; tentative D call: TRBD1 (5 bases). Trimming removed 6 bases at V and 5 bases at J, with 20 bases between. The germline gives CDR1 SGHKS, CDR2 YYEKEE (reference sequence). CDR3 length: 15 residues.

This clonotype was counted many times. V gene TRBV24-1 combines with J gene TRBJ2-1, with D perhaps TRBD1 or TRBD2 (5 bases each). CDR1 and CDR2 (germline): KGHDR, SFDVKD. The V and J ends lost 5 bases and 6 bases respectively, with 19 bases between them. The CDR3 runs 16 residues. DNA of the CDR3: TGTGCCACCAGTGCCGGGACCACGACGGTCGTCAATGAGCAGTTCTTC. It yields the protein CATSAGTTTVVNEQFF.